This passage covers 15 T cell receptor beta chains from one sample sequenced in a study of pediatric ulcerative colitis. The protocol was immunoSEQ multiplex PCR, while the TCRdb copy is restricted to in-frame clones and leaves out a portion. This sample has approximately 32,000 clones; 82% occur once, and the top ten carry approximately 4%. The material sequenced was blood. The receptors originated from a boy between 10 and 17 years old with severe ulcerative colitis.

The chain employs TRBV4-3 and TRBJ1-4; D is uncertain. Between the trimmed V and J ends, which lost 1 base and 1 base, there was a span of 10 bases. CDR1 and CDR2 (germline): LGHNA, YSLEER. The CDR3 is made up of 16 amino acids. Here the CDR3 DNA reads TGCGCCAGCAGCCAAGGATCTCTGGTAACTAATGAAAAACTGTTTTTT. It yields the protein CASSQGSLVTNEKLFF.

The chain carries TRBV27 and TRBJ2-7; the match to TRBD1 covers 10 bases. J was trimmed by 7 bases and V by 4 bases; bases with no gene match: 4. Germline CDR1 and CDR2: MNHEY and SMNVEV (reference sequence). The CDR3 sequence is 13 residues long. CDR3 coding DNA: TGTGCCAGCAGTTGGGACAGGGGAAGGGAGCAGTACTTC. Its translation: CASSWDRGREQYF.

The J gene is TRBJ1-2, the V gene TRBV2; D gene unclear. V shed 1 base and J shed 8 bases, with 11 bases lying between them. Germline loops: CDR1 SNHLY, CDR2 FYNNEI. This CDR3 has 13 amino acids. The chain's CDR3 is CASSEVTADGYTF. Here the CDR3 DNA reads TGTGCCAGCAGTGAAGTCACGGCCGACGGCTACACCTTC.

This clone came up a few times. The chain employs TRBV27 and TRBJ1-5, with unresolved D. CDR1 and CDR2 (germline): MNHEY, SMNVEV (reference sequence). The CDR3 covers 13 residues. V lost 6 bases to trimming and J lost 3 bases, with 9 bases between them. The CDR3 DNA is TGTGCCAGCAGGTACAGTCCCAATCAGCCCCAGCATTTT. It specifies CASRYSPNQPQHF.

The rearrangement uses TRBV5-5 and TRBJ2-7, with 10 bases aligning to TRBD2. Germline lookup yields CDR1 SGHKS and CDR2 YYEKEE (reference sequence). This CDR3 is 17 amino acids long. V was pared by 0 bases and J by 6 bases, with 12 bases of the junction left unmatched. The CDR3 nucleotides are TGTGCCAGCAGCTTGGGTCTTTCGCGGGCTAGCGGGGGCGAGCAGTACTTC. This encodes CASSLGLSRASGGEQYF.

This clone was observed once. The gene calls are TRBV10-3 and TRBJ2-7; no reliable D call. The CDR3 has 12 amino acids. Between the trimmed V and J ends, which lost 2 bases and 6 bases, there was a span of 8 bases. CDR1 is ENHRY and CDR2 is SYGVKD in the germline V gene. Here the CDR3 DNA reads TGTGCCATCAGTGAGACCCTAAGCGAGCAGTACTTC. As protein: CAISETLSEQYF.

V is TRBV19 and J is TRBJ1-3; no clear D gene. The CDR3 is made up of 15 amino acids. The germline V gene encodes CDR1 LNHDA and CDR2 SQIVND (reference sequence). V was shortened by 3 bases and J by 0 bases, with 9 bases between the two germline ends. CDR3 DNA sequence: TGTGCCAGTAGTATCTCGGTCATCTCTGGAAACACCATATATTTT. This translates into CASSISVISGNTIYF.

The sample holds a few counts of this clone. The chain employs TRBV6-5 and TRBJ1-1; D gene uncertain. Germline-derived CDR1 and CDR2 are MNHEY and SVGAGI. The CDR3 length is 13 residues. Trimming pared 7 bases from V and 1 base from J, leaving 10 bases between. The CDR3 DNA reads TGTGCCAGCAATCTCAGAGAGAACACTGAAGCTTTCTTT. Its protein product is CASNLRENTEAFF.

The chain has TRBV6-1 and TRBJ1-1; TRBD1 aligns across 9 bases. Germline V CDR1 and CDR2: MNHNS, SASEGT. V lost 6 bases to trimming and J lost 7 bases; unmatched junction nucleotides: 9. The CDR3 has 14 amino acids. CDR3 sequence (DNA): TGTGCCAGCAGATCGGGACAGGGAACAATTGAAGCTTTCTTT. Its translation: CASRSGQGTIEAFF.

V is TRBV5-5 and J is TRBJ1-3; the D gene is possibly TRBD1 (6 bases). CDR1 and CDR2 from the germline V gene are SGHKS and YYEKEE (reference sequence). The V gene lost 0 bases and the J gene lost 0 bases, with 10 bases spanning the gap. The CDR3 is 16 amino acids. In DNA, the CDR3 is TGTGCCAGCAGCTTGGAGGACAGCTACTCTGGAAACACCATATATTTT. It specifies CASSLEDSYSGNTIYF. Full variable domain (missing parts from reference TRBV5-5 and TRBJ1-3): DAGVTQSPTHLIKTRGQQVTLRCSPISGHKSVSWYQQVLGQGPQFIFQYYEKEERGRGNFPDRFSARQFPNYSSELNVNALLLGDSALYLCASSLEDSYSGNTIYFGEGSWLTVV.

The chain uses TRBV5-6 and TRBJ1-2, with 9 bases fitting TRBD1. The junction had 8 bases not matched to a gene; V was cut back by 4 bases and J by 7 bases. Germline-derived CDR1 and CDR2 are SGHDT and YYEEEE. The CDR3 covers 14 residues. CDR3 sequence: CASSRPGQGSGYTF. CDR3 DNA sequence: TGTGCCAGCAGCCGGCCGGGACAGGGTAGTGGCTACACCTTC.

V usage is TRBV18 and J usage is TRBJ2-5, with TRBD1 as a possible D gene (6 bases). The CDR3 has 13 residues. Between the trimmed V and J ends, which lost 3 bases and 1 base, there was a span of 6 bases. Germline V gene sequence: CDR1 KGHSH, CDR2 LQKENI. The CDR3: CASSPGAQETQYF. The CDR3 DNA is TGTGCCAGCTCACCGGGGGCCCAAGAGACCCAGTACTTC.

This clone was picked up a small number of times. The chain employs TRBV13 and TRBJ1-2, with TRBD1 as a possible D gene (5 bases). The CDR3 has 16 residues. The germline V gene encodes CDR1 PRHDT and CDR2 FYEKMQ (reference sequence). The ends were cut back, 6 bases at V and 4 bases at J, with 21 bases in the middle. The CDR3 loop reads CASRVWGTEPAYGYTF. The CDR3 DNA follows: TGTGCCAGCAGGGTTTGGGGGACGGAGCCCGCCTATGGCTACACCTTC.

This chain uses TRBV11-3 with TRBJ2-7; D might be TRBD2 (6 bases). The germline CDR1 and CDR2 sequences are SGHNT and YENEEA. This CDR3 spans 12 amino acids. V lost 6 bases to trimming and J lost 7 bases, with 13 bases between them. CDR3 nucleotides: TGTGCCAGCAGTTTACACGGAGGGGAGCAGTACTTC. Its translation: CASSLHGGEQYF.

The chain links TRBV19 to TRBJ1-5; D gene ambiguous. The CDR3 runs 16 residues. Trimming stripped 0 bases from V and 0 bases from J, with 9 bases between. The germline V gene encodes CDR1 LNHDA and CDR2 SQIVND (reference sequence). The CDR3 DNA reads TGTGCCAGTAGTATAGAAGTAGTGTATAGCAATCAGCCCCAGCATTTT. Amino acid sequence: CASSIEVVYSNQPQHF.